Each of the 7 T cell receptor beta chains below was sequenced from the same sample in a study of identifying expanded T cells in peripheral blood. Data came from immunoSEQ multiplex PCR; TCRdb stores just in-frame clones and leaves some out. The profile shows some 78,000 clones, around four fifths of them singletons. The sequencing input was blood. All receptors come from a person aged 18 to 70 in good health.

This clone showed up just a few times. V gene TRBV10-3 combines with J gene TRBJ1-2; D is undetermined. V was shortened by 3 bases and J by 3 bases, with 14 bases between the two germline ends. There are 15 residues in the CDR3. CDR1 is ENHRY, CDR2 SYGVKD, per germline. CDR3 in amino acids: CAISDGVEADYGYTF. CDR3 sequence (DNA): TGTGCCATCAGTGACGGGGTGGAAGCGGACTATGGCTACACCTTC.

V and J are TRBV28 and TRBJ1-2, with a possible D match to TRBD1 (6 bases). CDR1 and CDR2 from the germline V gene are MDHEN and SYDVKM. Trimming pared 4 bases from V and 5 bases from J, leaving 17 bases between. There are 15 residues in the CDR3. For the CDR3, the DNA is TGTGCCAGCAGTTACAAACCGGGACACGGATATGGCTACACCTTC. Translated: CASSYKPGHGYGYTF.

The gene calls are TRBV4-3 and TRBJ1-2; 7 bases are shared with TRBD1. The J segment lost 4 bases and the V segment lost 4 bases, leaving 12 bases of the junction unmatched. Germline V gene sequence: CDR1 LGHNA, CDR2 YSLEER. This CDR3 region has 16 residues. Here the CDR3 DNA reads TGCGCCAGCAGCCCGGACAGGACAGACAGGGCCTATGGCTACACCTTC. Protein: CASSPDRTDRAYGYTF.

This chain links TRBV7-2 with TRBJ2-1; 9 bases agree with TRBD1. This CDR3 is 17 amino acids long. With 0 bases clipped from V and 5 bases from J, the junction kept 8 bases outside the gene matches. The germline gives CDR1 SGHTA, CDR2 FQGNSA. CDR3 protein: CASSLALPGQGDNEQFF. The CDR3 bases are TGTGCCAGCAGCTTAGCTCTCCCGGGACAGGGTGACAATGAGCAGTTCTTC.

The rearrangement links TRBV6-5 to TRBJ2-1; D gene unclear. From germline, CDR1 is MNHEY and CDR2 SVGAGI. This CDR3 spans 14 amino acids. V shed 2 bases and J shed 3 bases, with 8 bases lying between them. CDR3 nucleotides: TGTGCCAGCAGTTACCCCAACAGCTACAATGAGCAGTTCTTC. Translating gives CASSYPNSYNEQFF.

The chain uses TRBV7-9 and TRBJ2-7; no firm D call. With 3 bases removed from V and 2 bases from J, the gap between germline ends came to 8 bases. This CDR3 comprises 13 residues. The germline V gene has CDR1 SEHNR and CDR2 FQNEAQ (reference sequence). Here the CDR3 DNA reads TGTGCCAGCAGCTTGAGCTCTGCCTACGAGCAGTACTTC. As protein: CASSLSSAYEQYF.

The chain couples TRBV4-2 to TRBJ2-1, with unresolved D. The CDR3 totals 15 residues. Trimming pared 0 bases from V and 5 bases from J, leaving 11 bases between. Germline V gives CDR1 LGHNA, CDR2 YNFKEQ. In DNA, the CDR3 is TGTGCCAGCAGCCAAGATATCCGGGTCAACAATGAGCAGTTCTTC. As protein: CASSQDIRVNNEQFF.